The 10 T cell receptor beta chains given below trace back to one sample, sequenced in a study of T cell repertoires in cytomegalovirus infection. Their antigens are not known. TCRdb passed the reads through MiXCR, listing each CDR3 protein once. The sample lists 80,000 to 90,000 distinct CDR3 sequences; approximately 45% were seen once. Material: CD8+ T cells from cultured PBMCs, obtained from culture after CMV antigen stimulation. Every receptor here comes from a human donor in good health (CMV status not recorded). Some clones in this sample may be carry-over from other donors' samples.

V gene TRBV20-1 combines with J gene TRBJ2-4; possibly TRBD2 for D (6 bases). This CDR3 is built from 15 residues. Deletions cut 5 bases from V and 3 bases from J, with 17 bases between. From germline, CDR1 is DFQATT and CDR2 SNEGSKA (reference sequence). CDR3 DNA sequence: TGCAGTGCTTGGGGTCGGGAGAGCGGCAAAAACATTCAGTACTTC. Protein product: CSAWGRESGKNIQYF.

Comments on this clonotype: Relative to the germline gene, one junction end is altered; a read error may explain this. This sequence joins TRBV5-3 and TRBJ2-7; D is ambiguous. TRBV5-3 is given ORF status, its function remaining uncertain. The CDR3 is made up of 14 amino acids. CDR3 sequence reads: CASSLVGRNYEQYF. The CDR3 DNA sequence: TGTGCCAGCAGCTTGGTAGGCAGGAACTACGAGCAGTACTTC.

The chain uses TRBV27 and TRBJ2-2; D tentatively reads TRBD1 or TRBD2 (5 bases each). The CDR3 covers 15 residues. The V end was cut by 5 bases, the J end by 4 bases, with 14 bases between. Germline V CDR1 and CDR2: MNHEY, SMNVEV (reference sequence). The CDR3 nucleotides read TGTGCCAGCAGTGCCTCCGGGACGGCCACCGGGGAGCTGTTTTTT. Its protein product is CASSASGTATGELFF.

This clonotype was recorded many times. The rearrangement uses TRBV7-8 and TRBJ2-1; 8 bases map to TRBD2. Germline V gene lookup returns CDR1 SGHVS and CDR2 FQNEAQ. Trimming at V came to 1 base and at J to 7 bases, leaving 6 bases not matched to a gene. The CDR3 loop spans 15 amino acids. For the CDR3, the DNA is TGTGCCAGCAGCTTAGAGCGGGGGCGAGTAAATGAGCAGTTCTTC. It encodes CASSLERGRVNEQFF.

This clonotype showed up just a few times. The CDR3 spells CASSYRGRTNEQFF. CDR3 nucleotides: TGTGCCAGCAGTTACCGGGGTCGGACCAATGAGCAGTTCTTC. The chain uses TRBV27 and TRBJ2-1, with D possibly matching TRBD2 (5 bases). The V and J ends lost 4 bases and 6 bases respectively, with 13 bases between them. This CDR3 has 14 residues. In germline, CDR1 is MNHEY, CDR2 SMNVEV (reference sequence).

In its sample, this clonotype was seen once. The V call is TRBV28, the J call TRBJ2-5; 9 bases map to TRBD2. Losses at the gene ends were 4 bases for V and 5 bases for J; bases not matched to a gene: 8. The CDR3 length is 15 residues. The germline CDR1 and CDR2 sequences are MDHEN and SYDVKM. This CDR3 is CASSSTSGRRETQYF. The CDR3 DNA is TGTGCCAGCAGTTCCACCAGCGGGAGGAGGGAGACCCAGTACTTC.

This clonotype has a handful of counts. The chain couples TRBV10-3 to TRBJ2-7, with TRBD1 identical over 7 bases. Trimming cost V 2 bases and J 3 bases; bases outside gene matches: 4. The CDR3 spans 14 residues. Per germline, CDR1 ENHRY and CDR2 SYGVKD. The CDR3 nucleotides read TGTGCCATCAGTGAGGCACAGGGGAACTACGAGCAGTACTTC. Residues: CAISEAQGNYEQYF.

This clonotype turned up a few times. The gene calls are TRBV27 and TRBJ1-2, with a tentative D call TRBD1 (6 bases). Trimming stripped 3 bases from V and 4 bases from J, with 15 bases between. This CDR3 has 15 amino acids. Germline CDR1 MNHEY, CDR2 SMNVEV (reference sequence). In DNA, the CDR3 is TGTGCCAGCAGTTTTTACGCGGACAGCCGCTATGGCTACACCTTC. Translating it yields CASSFYADSRYGYTF.

This clonotype was picked up a small number of times. The chain uses TRBV20-1 and TRBJ1-1; D ambiguous. V lost 0 bases and J lost 3, with 11 bases in between. Germline V gene lookup returns CDR1 DFQATT and CDR2 SNEGSKA (reference sequence). The CDR3 runs 14 residues. The CDR3 sequence is CSARDQELHTEAFF. DNA for the CDR3: TGCAGTGCTAGAGATCAGGAGTTACACACTGAAGCTTTCTTT.

In its sample, this clonotype was seen once. The genes are TRBV4-2 and TRBJ2-2; D gene uncertain. Germline-derived CDR1 and CDR2 are LGHNA and YNFKEQ. The V end was cut by 3 bases, the J end by 3 bases, with 8 bases between. The CDR3 consists of 14 residues. The CDR3 nucleotides read TGTGCCAGCAGCCAGGAGAGTTACACCGGGGAGCTGTTTTTT. It yields the protein CASSQESYTGELFF.